This TCR beta chain is from a study of read filtering for tumor transcriptome and immune sequencing. For the study at large: IR-seq gave about 3.5 to 10.27 million TCR reads per sample; RNA-seq gave about 80 to 1,400.

Molecular barcoded adaptors covering alpha/delta and beta/gamma chains were used on about 390 ng RNA. Each CDR3 protein gets one entry after TCRdb re-called the reads with MiXCR. Among 40,000 or so distinct CDR3 sequences listed, approximately 14% were seen once. Details on this clonotype: Its antigen is still unknown.

Notes on the study in general: Single-read clonotypes: roughly 86% of IR-seq clonotypes (roughly 3.2% of reads), 74.6% of RNA-seq clonotypes (roughly 43% of reads).

The V segment lost 3 bases and the J segment 5 bases; nucleotides outside the gene matches: 9. The V gene's germline CDR1 is SGHNT and CDR2 YYREEE (reference sequence). This CDR3 has 15 residues. The sample taken for sequencing was a population of CD138-negative cells sorted from bone marrow. This rearrangement joins TRBV5-4 to TRBJ2-5; 8 bases are shared with TRBD1. The TCR comes from a donor aged 40 or over with multiple myeloma. CDR3 sequence (DNA): TGTGCCAGCAGCTCGGGACAGGCAGGAATCGAGACCCAGTACTTC. Its protein is CASSSGQAGIETQYF.